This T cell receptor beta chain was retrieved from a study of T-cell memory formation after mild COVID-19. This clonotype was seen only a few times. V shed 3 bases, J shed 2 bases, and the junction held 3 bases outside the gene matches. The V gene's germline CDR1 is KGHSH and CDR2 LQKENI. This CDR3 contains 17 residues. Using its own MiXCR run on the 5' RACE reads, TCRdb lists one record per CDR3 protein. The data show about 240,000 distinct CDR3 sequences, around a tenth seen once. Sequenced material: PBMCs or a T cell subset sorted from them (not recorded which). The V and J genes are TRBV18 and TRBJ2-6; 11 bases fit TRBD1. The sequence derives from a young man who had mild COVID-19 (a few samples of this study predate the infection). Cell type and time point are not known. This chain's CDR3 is CASSPRTGGAGANVLTF. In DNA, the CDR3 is TGTGCCAGCTCACCTAGGACAGGGGGCGCTGGGGCCAACGTCCTGACTTTC.